This T cell receptor (beta chain) was profiled in a study of blood T cell repertoires in COVID-19. Germline CDR1 LGHNA, CDR2 YSLEER. The V end lost 0 bases, the J end lost 4 bases, and 12 bases lay between the germline ends. There are 16 residues in the CDR3. Sequencing used immunoSEQ multiplex PCR; TCRdb keeps in-frame clones, though not all of them. The repertoire has 150,000 to 200,000 clones, about 88% of them found once; the top ten carry 2.1%. This sequence joins TRBV4-3 and TRBJ1-4; D is unclear. Sequencing input: peripheral blood. The clonotype was recovered from a man in his 70s with active or convalescent COVID-19. The CDR3 DNA is TGCGCCAGCAGCCAAGATAGTCTCCCGCTTAATGAAAAACTGTTTTTT. It translates to CASSQDSLPLNEKLFF.